This TCR beta chain was retrieved from a study of T cell repertoires in cytomegalovirus infection. One entry per CDR3 protein results from TCRdb running MiXCR on the reads. The sample includes around 570,000 distinct CDR3 sequences, roughly 43% of them seen just once. This CDR3 contains 15 residues. Germline values: CDR1 MNHEY, CDR2 SMNVEV (reference sequence). Deletions cut 4 bases from V and 2 bases from J, with 12 bases between. This clonotype was found once. Its antigen is currently unknown. Specimen: cultured PBMCs, collected from culture after CMV antigen stimulation. This receptor was taken from a human donor in good health (CMV status not recorded). Some clones in this sample may be carry-over from other donors' samples. V gene TRBV27 combines with J gene TRBJ2-1; D might be TRBD1 or TRBD2, each matching 5 bases. The CDR3 nucleotides are TGTGCCAGCAGTTGGGGGAGAACTACCTACAATGAGCAGTTCTTC. Protein: CASSWGRTTYNEQFF.